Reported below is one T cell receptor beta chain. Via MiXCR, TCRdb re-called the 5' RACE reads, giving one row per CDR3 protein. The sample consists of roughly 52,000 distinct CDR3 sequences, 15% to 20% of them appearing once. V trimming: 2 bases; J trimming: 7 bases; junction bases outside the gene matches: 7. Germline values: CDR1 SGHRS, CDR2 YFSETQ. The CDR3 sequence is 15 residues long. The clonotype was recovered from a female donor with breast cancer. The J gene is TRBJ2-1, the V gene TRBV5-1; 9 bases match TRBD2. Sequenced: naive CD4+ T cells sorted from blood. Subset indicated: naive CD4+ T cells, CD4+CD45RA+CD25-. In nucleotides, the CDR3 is TGCGCCAGCAGCTTCTTAGCGGGGGCTCGGAATGAGCAGTTCTTC. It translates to CASSFLAGARNEQFF. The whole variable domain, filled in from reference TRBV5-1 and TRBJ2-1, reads KAGVTQTPRYLIKTRGQQVTLSCSPISGHRSVSWYQQTPGQGLQFLFEYFSETQRNKGNFPGRFSGRQFSNSRSEMNVSTLELGDSALYLCASSFLAGARNEQFFGPGTRLTVL.